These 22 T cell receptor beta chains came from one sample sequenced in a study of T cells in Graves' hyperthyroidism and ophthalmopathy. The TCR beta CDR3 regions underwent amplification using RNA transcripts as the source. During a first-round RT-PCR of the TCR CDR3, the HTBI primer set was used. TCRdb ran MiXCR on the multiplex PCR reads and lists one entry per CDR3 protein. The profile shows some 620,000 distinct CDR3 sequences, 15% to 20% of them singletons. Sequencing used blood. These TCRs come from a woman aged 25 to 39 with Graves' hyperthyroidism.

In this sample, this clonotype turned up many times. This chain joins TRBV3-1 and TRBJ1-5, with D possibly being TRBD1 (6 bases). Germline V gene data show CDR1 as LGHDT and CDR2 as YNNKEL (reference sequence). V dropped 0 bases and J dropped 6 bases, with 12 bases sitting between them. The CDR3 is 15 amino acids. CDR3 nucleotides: TGTGCCAGCAGCCAAGATACAGGGCCCAGTCAGCCCCAGCATTTT. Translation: CASSQDTGPSQPQHF.

CDR3 in amino acids: CASSSQLRQGTDTQYF. DNA for the CDR3: TGCGCCAGCAGTAGCCAACTTAGACAGGGCACAGATACGCAGTATTTT. This chain uses TRBV4-3 with TRBJ2-3, with D possibly matching TRBD1 (6 bases). The CDR3 loop spans 16 amino acids. The germline V gene has CDR1 LGHNA and CDR2 YSLEER. Trimming left V 6 bases short and J 1 base short, with 17 bases between.

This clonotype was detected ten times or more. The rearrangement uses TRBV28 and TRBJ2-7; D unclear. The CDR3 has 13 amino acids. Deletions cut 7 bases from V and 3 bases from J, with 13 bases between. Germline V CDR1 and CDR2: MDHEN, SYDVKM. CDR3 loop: CASNSGIRYEQYF. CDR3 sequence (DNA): TGTGCCAGCAACTCGGGTATACGCTACGAGCAGTACTTC.

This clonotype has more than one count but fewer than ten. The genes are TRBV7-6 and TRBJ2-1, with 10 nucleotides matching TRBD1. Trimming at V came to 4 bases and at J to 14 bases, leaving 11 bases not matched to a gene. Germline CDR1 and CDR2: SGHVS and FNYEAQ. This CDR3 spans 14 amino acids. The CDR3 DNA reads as TGTGCCAGCAGCTCCTCACCTACCGGGACAGGGGAGTTCTTC. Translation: CASSSSPTGTGEFF.

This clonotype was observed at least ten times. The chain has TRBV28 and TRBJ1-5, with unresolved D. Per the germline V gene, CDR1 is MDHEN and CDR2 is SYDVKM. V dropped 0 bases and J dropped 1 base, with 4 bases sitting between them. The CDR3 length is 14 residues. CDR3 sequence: CASSLWSSNQPQHF. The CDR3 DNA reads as TGTGCCAGCAGTTTATGGTCGAGCAATCAGCCCCAGCATTTT. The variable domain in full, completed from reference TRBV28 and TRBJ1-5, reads DVKVTQSSRYLVKRTGEKVFLECVQDMDHENMFWYRQDPGLGLRLIYFSYDVKMKEKGDIPEGYSVSREKKERFSLILESASTNQTSMYLCASSLWSSNQPQHFGDGTRLSIL.

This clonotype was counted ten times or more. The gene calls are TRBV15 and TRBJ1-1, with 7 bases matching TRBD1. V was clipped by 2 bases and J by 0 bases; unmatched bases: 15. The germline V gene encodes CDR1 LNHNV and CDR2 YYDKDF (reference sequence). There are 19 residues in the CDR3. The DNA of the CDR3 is TGTGCCACCAGCAGATCCCGGGGCAGGGGGTTTTTCATGAACACTGAAGCTTTCTTT. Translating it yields CATSRSRGRGFFMNTEAFF.

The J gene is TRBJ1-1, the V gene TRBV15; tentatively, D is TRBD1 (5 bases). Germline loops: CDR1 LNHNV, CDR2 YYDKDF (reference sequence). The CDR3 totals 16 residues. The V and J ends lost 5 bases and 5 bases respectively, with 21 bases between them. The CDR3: CATSPRQRGFWTEAFF. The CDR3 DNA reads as TGTGCCACCAGCCCTAGACAGCGGGGTTTTTGGACTGAAGCTTTCTTT.

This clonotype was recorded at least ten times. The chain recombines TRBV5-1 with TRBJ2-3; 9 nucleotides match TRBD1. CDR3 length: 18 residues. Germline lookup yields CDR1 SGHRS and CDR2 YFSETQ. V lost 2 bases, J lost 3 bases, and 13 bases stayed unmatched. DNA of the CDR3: TGCGCCAGCAGCTTCCTTCCGCACAGGGGGCGTAAAACAGATACGCAGTATTTT. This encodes CASSFLPHRGRKTDTQYF.

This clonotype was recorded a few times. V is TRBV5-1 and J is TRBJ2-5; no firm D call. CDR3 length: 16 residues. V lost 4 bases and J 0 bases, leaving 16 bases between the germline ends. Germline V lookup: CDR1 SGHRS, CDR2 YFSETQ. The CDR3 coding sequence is TGCGCCAGCAGCCCCACGGGCGCAGGCCACCAAGAGACCCAGTACTTC. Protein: CASSPTGAGHQETQYF. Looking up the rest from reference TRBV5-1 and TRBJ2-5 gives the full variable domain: KAGVTQTPRYLIKTRGQQVTLSCSPISGHRSVSWYQQTPGQGLQFLFEYFSETQRNKGNFPGRFSGRQFSNSRSEMNVSTLELGDSALYLCASSPTGAGHQETQYFGPGTRLLVL.

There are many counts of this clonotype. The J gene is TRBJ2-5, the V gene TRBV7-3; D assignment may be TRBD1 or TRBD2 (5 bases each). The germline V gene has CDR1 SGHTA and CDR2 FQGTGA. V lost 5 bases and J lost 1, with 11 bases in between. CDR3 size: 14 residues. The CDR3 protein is CASSVGGPQETQYF. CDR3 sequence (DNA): TGTGCCAGCAGCGTTGGGGGACCCCAAGAGACCCAGTACTTC.

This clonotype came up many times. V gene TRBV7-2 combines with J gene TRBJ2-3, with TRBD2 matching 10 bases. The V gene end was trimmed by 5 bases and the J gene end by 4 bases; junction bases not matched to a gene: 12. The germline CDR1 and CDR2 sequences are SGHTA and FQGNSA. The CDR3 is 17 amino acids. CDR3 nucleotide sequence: TGTGCCAGCAGCCCGAGGAGGGGAGCGGGAGGGGCAGATACGCAGTATTTT. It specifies CASSPRRGAGGADTQYF.

Here the CDR3 reads CSALRLAGVEETQYF. The CDR3 nucleotides read TGCAGTGCGCTAAGACTAGCGGGAGTGGAGGAGACCCAGTACTTC. The chain is built from TRBV20-1 and TRBJ2-5; 12 bases fit TRBD2. Trimming at V came to 6 bases and at J to 5 bases, leaving 10 bases not matched to a gene. Germline assignment: CDR1 DFQATT and CDR2 SNEGSKA (reference sequence). The CDR3 extends over 15 amino acids.

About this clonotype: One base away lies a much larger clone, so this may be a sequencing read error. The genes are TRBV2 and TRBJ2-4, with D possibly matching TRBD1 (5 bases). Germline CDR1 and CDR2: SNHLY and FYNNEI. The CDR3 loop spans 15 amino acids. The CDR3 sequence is CASRLRQIAKSIQYF. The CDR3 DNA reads TGTGCCAGCAGACTCCGACAGATAGCCAAAAGCATTCAGTACTTC.

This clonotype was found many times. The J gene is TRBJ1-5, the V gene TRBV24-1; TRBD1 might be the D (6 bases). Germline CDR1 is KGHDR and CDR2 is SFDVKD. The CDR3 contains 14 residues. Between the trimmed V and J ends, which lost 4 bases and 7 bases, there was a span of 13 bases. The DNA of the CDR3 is TGTGCCACCAGTGACCCGACAGGAAACCAGCCCCAGCATTTT. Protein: CATSDPTGNQPQHF.

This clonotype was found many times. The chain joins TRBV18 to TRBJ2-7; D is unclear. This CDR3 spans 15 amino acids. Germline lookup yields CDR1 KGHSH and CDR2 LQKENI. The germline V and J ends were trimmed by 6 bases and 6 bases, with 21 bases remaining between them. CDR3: CASSLDRFPVGEQYF. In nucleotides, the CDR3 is TGTGCCAGCTCTTTAGACCGCTTCCCGGTCGGCGAGCAGTACTTC.

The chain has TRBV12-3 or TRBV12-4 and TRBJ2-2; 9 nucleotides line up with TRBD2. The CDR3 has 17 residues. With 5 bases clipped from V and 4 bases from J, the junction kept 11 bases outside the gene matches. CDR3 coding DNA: TGTGCCAGCAGTCCCCTCGGGGCGGGAGGGCCCACCGGGGAGCTGTTTTTT. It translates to CASSPLGAGGPTGELFF.

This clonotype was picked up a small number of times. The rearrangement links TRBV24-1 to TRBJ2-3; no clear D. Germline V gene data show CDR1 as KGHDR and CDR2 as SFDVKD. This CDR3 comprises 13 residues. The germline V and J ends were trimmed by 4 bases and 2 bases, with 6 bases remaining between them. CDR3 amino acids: CATSDFLTDTQYF. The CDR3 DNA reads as TGTGCCACCAGTGACTTCCTCACAGATACGCAGTATTTT.

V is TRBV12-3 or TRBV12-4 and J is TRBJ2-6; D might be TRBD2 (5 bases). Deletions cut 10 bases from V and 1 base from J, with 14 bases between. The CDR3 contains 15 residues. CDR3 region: CAIRERDSGANVLTF. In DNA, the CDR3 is TGTGCCATACGGGAAAGGGATTCTGGGGCCAACGTCCTGACTTTC.

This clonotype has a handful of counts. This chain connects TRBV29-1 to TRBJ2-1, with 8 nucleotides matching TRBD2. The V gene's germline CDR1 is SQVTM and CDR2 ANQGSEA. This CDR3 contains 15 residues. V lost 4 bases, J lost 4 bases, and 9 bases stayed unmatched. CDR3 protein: CSVGSASGPYNEQFF. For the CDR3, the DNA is TGCAGCGTTGGGTCGGCTAGCGGGCCGTACAATGAGCAGTTCTTC.

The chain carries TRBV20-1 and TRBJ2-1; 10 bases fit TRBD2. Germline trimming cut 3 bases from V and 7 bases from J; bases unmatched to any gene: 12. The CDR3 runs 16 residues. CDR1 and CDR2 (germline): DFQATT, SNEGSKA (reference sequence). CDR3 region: CSASRLAGVFMNEQFF. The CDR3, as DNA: TGCAGTGCTAGTCGTCTAGCGGGAGTTTTTATGAATGAGCAGTTCTTC.

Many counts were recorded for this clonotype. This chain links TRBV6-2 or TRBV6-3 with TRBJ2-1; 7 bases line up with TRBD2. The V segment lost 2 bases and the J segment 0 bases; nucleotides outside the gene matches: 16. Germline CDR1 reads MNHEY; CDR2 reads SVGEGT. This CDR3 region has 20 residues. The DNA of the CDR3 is TGTGCCAGCAGTTACCCTCATGGGTCTTCGGGGAGGGCCTCCTACAATGAGCAGTTCTTC. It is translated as CASSYPHGSSGRASYNEQFF.

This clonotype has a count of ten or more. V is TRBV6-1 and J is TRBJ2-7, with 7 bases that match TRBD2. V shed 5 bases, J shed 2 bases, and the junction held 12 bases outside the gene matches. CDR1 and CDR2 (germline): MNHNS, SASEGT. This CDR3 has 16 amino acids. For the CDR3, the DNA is TGTGCCAGCAGTCCCACCCAGCGGGGCCCACCCTACGAGCAGTACTTC. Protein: CASSPTQRGPPYEQYF.